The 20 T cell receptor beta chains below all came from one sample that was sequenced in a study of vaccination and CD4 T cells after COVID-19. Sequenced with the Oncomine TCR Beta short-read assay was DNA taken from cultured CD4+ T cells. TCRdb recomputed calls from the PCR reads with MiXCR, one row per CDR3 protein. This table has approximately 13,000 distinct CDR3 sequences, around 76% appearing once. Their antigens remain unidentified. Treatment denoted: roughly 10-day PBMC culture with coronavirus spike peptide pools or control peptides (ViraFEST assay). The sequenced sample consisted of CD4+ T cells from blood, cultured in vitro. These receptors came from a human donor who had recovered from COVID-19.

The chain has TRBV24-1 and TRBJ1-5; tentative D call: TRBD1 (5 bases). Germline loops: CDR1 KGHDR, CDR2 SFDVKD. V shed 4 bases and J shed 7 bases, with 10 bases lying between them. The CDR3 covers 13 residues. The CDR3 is CATSDNRFQPQHF. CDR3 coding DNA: TGTGCCACCAGTGACAACAGGTTCCAGCCCCAGCATTTT.

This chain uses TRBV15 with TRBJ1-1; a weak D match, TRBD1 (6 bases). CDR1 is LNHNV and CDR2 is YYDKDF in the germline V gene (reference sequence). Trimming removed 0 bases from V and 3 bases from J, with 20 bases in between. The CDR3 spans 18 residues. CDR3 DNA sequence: TGTGCCACCAGCAGAGATAACCCTCTTCGGGAGGGGGACACTGAAGCTTTCTTT. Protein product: CATSRDNPLREGDTEAFF.

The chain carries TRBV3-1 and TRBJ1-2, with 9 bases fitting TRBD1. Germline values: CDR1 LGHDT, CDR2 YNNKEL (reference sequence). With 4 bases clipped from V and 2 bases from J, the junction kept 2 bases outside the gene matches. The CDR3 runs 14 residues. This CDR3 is CASSRGQGNYGYTF. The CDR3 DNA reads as TGTGCCAGCAGCCGAGGACAGGGGAACTATGGCTACACCTTC.

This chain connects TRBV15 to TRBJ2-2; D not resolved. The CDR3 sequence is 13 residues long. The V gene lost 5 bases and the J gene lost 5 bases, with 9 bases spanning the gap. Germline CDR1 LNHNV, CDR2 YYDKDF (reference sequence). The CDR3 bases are TGTGCCACCAGCCCGGTAACGACCGGGGAGCTGTTTTTT. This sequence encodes CATSPVTTGELFF.

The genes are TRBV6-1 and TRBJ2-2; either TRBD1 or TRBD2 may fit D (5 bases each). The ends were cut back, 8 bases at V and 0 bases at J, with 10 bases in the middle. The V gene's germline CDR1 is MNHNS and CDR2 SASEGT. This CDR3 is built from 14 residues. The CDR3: CASGRDANTGELFF. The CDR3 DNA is TGTGCCAGCGGCCGGGACGCGAACACCGGGGAGCTGTTTTTT.

The CDR3 here is CASSERANYGYTF. CDR3 bases: TGTGCCAGCAGTGAAAGGGCTAACTATGGCTACACCTTC. This chain joins TRBV2 and TRBJ1-2; unclear D gene. This CDR3 contains 13 residues. Germline V gene lookup returns CDR1 SNHLY and CDR2 FYNNEI. V lost 2 bases, J lost 0 bases, and 4 bases lay in between.

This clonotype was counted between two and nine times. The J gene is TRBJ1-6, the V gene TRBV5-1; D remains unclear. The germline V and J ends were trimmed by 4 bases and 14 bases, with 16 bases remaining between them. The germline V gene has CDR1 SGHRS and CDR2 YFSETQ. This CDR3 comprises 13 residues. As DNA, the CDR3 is TGCGCCAGCAGCCCGGGCCCCGAACAATCCCTCCACTTT. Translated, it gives CASSPGPEQSLHF.

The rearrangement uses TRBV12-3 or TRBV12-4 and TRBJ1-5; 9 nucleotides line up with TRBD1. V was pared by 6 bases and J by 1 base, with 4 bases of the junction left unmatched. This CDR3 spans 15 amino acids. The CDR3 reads CASSNRGQSNQPQHF. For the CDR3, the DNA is TGTGCCAGCAGCAACAGGGGGCAGAGCAATCAGCCCCAGCATTTT.

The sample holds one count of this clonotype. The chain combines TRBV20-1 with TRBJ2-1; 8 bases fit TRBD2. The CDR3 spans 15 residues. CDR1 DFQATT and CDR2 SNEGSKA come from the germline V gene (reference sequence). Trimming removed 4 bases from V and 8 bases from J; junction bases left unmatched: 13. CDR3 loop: CSANSGTQYADEQFF. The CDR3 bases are TGCAGTGCTAATAGCGGGACACAATATGCGGATGAGCAGTTCTTC.

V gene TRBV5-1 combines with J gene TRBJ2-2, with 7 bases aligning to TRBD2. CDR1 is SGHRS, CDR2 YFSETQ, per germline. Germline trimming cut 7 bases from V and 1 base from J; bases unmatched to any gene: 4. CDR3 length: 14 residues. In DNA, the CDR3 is TGCGCCAGCCGACTAGCCGAGAACACCGGGGAGCTGTTTTTT. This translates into CASRLAENTGELFF.

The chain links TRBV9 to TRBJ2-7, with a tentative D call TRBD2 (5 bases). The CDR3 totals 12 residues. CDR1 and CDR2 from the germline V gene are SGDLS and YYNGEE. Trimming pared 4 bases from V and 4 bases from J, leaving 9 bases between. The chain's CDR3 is CASSPRGYEQYF. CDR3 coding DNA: TGTGCCAGCAGCCCCCGGGGATACGAGCAGTACTTC.

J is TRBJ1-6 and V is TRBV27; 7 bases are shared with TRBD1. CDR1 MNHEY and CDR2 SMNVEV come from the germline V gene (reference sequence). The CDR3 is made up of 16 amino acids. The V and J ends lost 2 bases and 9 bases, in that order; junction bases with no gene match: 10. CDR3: CASSLNEGAGASPLHF. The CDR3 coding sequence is TGTGCCAGCAGTTTAAATGAGGGGGCGGGGGCTTCACCCCTCCACTTT.

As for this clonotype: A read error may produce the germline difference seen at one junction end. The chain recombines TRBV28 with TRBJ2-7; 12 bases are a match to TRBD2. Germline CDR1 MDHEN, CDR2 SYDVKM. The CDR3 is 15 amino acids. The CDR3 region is CASSSLAGGSSEQYF. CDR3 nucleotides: TGTGCCAGCAGTTCTCTAGCGGGAGGGTCCTCCGAGCAGTACTTC.

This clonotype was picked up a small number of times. The CDR3 DNA reads as TGCAGTGCTAGAGATCTCGGGAGGTTCGCCGGGGAGCTGTTTTTT. Translation gives CSARDLGRFAGELFF. This chain links TRBV20-1 with TRBJ2-2; 7 bases are a match to TRBD2. This CDR3 comprises 15 residues. Germline CDR1 reads DFQATT; CDR2 reads SNEGSKA (reference sequence). Trimming removed 0 bases from V and 6 bases from J; junction bases left unmatched: 7.

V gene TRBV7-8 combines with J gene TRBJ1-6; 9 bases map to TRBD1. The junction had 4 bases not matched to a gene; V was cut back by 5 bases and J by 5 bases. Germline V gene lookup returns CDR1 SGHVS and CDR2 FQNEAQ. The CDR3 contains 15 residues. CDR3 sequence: CASSTRQGDNSPLHF. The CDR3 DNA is TGTGCCAGCAGCACGCGACAGGGGGATAATTCACCCCTCCACTTT.

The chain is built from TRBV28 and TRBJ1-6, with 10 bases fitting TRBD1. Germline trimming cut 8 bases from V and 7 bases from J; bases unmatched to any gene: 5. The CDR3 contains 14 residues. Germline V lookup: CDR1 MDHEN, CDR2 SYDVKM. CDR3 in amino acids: CASRGQGTNSPLHF. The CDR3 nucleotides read TGTGCCAGCCGGGGACAGGGGACAAATTCACCCCTCCACTTT.

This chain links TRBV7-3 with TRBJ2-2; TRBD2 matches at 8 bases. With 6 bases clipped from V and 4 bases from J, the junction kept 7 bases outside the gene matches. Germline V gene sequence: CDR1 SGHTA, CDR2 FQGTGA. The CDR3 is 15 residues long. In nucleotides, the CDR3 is TGTGCCAGCAGTCGGGAGGGGGGCGGCACCGGGGAGCTGTTTTTT. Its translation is CASSREGGGTGELFF.

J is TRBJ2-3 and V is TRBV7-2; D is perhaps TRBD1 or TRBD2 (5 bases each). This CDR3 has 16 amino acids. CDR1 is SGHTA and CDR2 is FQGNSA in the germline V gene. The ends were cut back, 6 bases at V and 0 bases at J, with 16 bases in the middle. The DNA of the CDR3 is TGTGCCAGCAGTCCCCCGGGGCGGCCTAGCACAGATACGCAGTATTTT. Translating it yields CASSPPGRPSTDTQYF.

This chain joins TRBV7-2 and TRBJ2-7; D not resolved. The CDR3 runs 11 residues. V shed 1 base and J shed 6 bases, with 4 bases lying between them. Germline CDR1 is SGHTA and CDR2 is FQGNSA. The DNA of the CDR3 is TGTGCCAGCAGCTTAGACCTCGAGCAGTACTTC. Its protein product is CASSLDLEQYF.

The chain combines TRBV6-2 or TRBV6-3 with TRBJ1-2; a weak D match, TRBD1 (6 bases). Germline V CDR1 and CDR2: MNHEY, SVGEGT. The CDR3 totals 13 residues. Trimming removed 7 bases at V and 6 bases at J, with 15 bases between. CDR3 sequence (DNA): TGTGCCAGCAAATCACAGGGCTTGGATGGCTACACCTTC. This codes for CASKSQGLDGYTF.